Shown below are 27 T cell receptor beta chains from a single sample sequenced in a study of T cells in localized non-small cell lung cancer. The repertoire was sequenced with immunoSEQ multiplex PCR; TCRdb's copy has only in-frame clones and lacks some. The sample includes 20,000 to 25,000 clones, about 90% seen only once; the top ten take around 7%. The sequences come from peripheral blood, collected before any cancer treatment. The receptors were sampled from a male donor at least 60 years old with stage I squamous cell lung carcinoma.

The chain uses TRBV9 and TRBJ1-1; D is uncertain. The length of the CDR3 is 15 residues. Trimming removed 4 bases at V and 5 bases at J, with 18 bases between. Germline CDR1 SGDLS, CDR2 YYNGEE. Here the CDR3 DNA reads TGTGCCAGCAGCTTGAGGTATGAGGGCGGGACTGAAGCTTTCTTT. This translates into CASSLRYEGGTEAFF.

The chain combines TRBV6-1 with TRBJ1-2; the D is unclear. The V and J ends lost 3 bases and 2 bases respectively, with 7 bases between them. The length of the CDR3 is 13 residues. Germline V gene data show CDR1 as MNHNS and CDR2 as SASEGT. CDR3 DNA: TGTGCCAGCAGTGATAGTTACAACTATGGCTACACCTTC. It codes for CASSDSYNYGYTF.

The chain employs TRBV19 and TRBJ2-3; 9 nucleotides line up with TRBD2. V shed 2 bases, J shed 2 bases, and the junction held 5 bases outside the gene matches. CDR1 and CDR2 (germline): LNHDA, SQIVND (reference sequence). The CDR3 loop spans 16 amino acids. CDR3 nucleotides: TGTGCCAGTAGTATAATGCGGGGGGGCGTCACAGATACGCAGTATTTT. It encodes CASSIMRGGVTDTQYF.

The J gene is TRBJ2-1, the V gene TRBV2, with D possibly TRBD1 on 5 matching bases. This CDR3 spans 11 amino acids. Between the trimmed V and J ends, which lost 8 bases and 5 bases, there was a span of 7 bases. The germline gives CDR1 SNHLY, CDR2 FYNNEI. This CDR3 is CASQTDNEQFF. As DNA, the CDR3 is TGTGCCAGCCAGACAGACAATGAGCAGTTCTTC.

In DNA form, the CDR3 reads TGTGCCAGCAGTTTAAGAGGCAGGGTAGGGCTTCGGCAGTACTTC. Translation gives CASSLRGRVGLRQYF. The V and J genes are TRBV28 and TRBJ2-7, with D possibly matching TRBD1 (5 bases). Looked up from germline, CDR1 is MDHEN and CDR2 is SYDVKM. The length of the CDR3 is 15 residues. With 2 bases removed from V and 9 bases from J, the gap between germline ends came to 20 bases.

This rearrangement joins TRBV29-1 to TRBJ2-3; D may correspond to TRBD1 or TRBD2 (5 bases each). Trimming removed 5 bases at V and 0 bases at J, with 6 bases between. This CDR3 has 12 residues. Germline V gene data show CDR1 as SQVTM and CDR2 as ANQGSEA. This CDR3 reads CSVRDSTDTQYF. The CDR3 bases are TGCAGCGTTCGGGACAGCACAGATACGCAGTATTTT.

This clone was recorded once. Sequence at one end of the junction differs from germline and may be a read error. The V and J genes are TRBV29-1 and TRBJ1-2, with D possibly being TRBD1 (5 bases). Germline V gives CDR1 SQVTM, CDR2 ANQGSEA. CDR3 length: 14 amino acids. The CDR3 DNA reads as TGCAGCGTTGAAGGTGGGGGTAACCTCTATCGCTACACCTTC. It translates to CSVEGGGNLYRYTF.

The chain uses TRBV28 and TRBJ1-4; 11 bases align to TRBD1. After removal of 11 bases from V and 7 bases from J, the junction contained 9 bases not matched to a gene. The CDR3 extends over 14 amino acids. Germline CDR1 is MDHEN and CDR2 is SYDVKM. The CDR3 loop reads CAAEDRGQGEKLFF. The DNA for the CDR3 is TGTGCCGCCGAGGACAGGGGGCAGGGTGAAAAACTGTTTTTT.

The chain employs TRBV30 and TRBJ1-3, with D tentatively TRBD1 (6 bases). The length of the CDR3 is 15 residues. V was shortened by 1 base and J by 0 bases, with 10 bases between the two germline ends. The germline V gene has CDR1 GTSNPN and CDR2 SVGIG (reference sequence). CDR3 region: CAWSGDRRSGNTIYF. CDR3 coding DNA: TGTGCCTGGAGTGGTGACAGGCGCTCTGGAAACACCATATATTTT.

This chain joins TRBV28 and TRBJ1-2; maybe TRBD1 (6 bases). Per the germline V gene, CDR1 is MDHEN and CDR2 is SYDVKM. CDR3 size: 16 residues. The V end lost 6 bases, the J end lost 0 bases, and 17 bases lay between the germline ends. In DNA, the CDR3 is TGTGCCAGCAGGGAAGGGGGGATAGTCCCTAACTATGGCTACACCTTC. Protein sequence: CASREGGIVPNYGYTF.

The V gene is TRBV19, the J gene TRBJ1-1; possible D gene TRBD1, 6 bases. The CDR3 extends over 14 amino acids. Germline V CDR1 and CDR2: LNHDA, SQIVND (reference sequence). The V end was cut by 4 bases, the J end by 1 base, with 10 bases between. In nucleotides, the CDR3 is TGTGCCAGTAGTACGGACAGCCCGAACACTGAAGCTTTCTTT. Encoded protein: CASSTDSPNTEAFF.

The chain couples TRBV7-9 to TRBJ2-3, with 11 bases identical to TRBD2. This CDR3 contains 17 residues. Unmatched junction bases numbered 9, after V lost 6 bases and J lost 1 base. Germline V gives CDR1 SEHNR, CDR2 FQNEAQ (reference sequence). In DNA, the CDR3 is TGTGCCAGCAGTCGACTAGCGGGGACCGGCGGCACAGATACGCAGTATTTT. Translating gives CASSRLAGTGGTDTQYF.

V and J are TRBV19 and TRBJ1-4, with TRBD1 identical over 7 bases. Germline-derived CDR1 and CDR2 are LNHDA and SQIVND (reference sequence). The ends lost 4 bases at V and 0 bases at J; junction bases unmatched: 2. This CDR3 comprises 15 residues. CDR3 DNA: TGTGCCAGTAGTACAGGGGGAGCAACTAATGAAAAACTGTTTTTT. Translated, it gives CASSTGGATNEKLFF.

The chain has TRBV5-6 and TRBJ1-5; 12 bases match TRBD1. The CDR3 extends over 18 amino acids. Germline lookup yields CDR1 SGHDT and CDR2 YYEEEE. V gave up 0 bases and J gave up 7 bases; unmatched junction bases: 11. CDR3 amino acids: CASSLGSGTGGARQPQHF. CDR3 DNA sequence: TGTGCCAGCAGCTTGGGGTCCGGGACAGGGGGCGCGAGGCAGCCCCAGCATTTT.

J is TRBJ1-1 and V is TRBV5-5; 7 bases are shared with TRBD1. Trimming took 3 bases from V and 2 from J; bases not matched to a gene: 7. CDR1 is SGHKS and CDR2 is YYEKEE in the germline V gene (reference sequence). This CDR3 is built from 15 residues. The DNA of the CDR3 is TGTGCCAGCAGCTCCCTTGGACAGGTCAACACTGAAGCTTTCTTT. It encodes CASSSLGQVNTEAFF.

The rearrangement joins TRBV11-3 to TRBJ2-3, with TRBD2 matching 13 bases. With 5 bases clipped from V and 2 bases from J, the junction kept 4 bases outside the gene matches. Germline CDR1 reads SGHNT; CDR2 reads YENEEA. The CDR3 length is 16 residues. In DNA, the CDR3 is TGTGCCAGCAGCCCGGGACTAGCGGGGCTCACAGATACGCAGTATTTT. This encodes CASSPGLAGLTDTQYF.

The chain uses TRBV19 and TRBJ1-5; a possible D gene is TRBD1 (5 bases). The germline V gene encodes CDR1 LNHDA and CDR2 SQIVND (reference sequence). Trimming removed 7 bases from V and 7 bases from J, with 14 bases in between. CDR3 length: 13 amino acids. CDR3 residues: CASTTYGDQPQHF. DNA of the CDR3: TGTGCCAGTACTACATACGGGGACCAGCCCCAGCATTTT.

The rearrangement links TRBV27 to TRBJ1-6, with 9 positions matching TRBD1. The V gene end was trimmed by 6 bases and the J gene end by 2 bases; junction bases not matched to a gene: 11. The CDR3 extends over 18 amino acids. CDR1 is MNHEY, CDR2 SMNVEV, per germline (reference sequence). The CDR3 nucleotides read TGTGCCAGCAGGTTGGAGGACAGGGGTTTCACCTATAATTCACCCCTCCACTTT. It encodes CASRLEDRGFTYNSPLHF.

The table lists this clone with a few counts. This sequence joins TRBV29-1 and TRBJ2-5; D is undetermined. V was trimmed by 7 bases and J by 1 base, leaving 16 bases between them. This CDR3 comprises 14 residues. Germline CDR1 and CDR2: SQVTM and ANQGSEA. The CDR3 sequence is CSAQPLHFQETQYF. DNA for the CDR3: TGCAGCGCCCAGCCCCTACATTTCCAAGAGACCCAGTACTTC.

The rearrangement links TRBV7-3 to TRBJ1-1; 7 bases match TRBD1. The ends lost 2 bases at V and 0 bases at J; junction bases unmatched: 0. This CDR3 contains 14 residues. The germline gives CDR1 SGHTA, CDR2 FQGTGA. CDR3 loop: CASSLDRVNTEAFF. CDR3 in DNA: TGTGCCAGCAGCTTAGACAGGGTGAACACTGAAGCTTTCTTT.

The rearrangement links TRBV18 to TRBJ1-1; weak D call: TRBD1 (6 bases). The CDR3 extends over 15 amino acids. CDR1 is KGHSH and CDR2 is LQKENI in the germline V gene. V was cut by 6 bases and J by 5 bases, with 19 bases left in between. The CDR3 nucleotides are TGTGCCAGCTCCCCCCTTTCGGCAGGGGAGACTGAAGCTTTCTTT. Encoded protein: CASSPLSAGETEAFF.

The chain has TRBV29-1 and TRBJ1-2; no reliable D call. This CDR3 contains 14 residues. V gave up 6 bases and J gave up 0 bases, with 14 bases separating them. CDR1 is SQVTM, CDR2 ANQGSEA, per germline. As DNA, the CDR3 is TGCAGCGTAGTTACGGGAGCAGCTAACTATGGCTACACCTTC. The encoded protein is CSVVTGAANYGYTF.

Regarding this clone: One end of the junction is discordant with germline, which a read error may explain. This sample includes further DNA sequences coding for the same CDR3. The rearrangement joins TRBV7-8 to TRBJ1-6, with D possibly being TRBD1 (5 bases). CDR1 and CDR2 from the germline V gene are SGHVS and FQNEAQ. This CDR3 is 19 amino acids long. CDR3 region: CASSFGLRGDSSYNSPLHF. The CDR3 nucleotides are TGTGCCAGCAGCTTCGGGTTGAGGGGAGATAGCTCCTATAATTCGCCCCTCCACTTT.

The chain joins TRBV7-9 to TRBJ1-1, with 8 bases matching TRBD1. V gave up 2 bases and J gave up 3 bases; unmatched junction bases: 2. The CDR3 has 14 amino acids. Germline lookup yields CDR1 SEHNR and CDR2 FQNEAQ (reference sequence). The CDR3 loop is CASSLTTGDTEAFF. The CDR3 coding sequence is TGTGCCAGCAGCTTAACGACAGGGGACACTGAAGCTTTCTTT.

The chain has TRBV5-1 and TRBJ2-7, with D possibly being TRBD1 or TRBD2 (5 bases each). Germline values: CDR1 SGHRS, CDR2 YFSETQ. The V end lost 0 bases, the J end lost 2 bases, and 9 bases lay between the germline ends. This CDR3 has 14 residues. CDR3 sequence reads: CASSLVQGPYEQYF. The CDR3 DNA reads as TGCGCCAGCAGCTTGGTGCAGGGACCCTACGAGCAGTACTTC.

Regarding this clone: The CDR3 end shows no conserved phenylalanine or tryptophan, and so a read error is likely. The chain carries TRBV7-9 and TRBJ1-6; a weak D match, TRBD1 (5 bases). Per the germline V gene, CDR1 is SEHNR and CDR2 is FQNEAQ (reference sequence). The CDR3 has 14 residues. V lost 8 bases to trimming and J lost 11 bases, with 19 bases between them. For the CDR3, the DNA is TGTGCCAGCGCGGAGACGAGCGCCAGGGCACCCCTCCACCTT. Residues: CASAETSARAPLHL.

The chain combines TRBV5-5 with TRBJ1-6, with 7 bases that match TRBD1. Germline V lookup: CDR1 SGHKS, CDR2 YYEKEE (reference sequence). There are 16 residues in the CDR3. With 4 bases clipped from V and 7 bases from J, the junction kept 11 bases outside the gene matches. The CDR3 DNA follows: TGTGCCAGCAGCCTTTTTCGGCCAGGGGGGAATTCACCCCTCCACTTT. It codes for CASSLFRPGGNSPLHF.